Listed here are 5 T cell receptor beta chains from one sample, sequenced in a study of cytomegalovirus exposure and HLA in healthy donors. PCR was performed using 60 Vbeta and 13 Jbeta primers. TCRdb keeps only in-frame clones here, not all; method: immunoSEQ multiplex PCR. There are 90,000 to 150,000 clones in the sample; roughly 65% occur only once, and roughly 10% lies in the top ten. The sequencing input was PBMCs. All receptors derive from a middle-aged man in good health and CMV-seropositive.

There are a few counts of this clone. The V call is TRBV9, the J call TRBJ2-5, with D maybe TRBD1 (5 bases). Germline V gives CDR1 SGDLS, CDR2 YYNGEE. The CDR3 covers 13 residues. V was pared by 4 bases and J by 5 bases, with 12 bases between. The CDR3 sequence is CASSSDNEETQYF. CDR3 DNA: TGTGCCAGCAGCTCGGACAACGAGGAGACCCAGTACTTC.

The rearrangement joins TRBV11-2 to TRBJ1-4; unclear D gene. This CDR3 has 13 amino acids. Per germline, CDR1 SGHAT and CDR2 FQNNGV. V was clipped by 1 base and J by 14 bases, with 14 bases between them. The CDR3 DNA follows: TGTGCCAGCAGCTTAGGGGCGGAAGGAGGCCTGTTTTTT. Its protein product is CASSLGAEGGLFF.

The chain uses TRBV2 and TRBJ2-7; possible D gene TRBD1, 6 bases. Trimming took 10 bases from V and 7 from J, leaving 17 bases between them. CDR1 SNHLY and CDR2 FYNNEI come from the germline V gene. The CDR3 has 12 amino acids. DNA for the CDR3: TGTGCCACTGACAGGCCACAATGGGAGCAGTACTTC. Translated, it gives CATDRPQWEQYF.

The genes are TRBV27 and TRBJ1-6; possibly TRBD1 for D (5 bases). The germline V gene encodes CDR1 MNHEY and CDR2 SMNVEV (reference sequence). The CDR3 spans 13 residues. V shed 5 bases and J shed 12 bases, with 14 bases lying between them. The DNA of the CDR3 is TGTGCCAGCAGTGACCGGACGGGACTACCCCTCCACTTT. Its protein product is CASSDRTGLPLHF.

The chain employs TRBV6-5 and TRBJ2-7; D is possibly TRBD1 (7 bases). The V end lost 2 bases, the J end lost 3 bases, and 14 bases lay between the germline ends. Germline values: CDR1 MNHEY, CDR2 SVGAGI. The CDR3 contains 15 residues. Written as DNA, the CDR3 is TGTGCCAGCAGTTACGAGACAGGGAGGTTCTACGAGCAGTACTTC. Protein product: CASSYETGRFYEQYF.